One and the same sample provided the 5 T cell receptor beta chains below, sequenced in a study of blood T cell repertoires in COVID-19. Assay used: immunoSEQ multiplex PCR; TCRdb lists only in-frame clones, some missing. The sample holds about 210,000 clones; about four fifths are singletons and the top ten take over 6%. The sequencing sample was made of peripheral blood. Receptors originate from a woman older than 75 with COVID-19, enrolled during active disease.

The chain employs TRBV5-1 and TRBJ1-1; perhaps TRBD1 as D (5 bases). The germline CDR1 and CDR2 sequences are SGHRS and YFSETQ. Trimming left V 1 base short and J 4 bases short, with 11 bases between. The CDR3 contains 14 residues. The DNA for the CDR3 is TGCGCCAGCAGCTTGTCCCCGGGGGGCACTGAAGCTTTCTTT. Translating gives CASSLSPGGTEAFF.

CDR3 residues: CATSGRQGPGAKNIQYF. The CDR3 coding sequence is TGTGCCACCAGTGGTAGACAGGGGCCGGGGGCCAAAAACATTCAGTACTTC. This chain joins TRBV24-1 and TRBJ2-4, with 8 positions matching TRBD1. The germline CDR1 and CDR2 sequences are KGHDR and SFDVKD. The CDR3 loop spans 17 amino acids. J lost 1 base, V lost 5 bases, and 9 bases had no gene match.

This clone was observed a single time. One end of the junction is discordant with germline, which a read error may explain. The rearrangement uses TRBV4-2 and TRBJ1-1, with a tentative D call TRBD1 (5 bases). There are 16 residues in the CDR3. Germline V CDR1 and CDR2: LGHNA, YNFKEQ. The CDR3 spells CAGSQDSGGRNTEAFF. The CDR3 coding sequence is TGTGCCGGCAGCCAAGATTCGGGGGGTCGGAACACTGAAGCTTTCTTT.

CDR3 protein: CASSSTQGAQEQYF. The CDR3 DNA reads as TGTGCCAGCAGCTCTACACAGGGTGCCCAGGAGCAGTACTTC. The chain is built from TRBV5-4 and TRBJ2-7, with a possible D match to TRBD1 (6 bases). V dropped 3 bases and J dropped 7 bases, with 17 bases sitting between them. CDR1 is SGHNT, CDR2 YYREEE, per germline (reference sequence). This CDR3 is built from 14 residues.

The chain uses TRBV28 and TRBJ2-3; 8 bases align to TRBD2. Germline loops: CDR1 MDHEN, CDR2 SYDVKM. Losses at the gene ends were 6 bases for V and 9 bases for J; bases not matched to a gene: 17. CDR3 length: 16 residues. The CDR3 region has the DNA TGTGCCAGCAGCTCTTGGGTGGGGCGGGAGGAGCGCACGCAGTATTTT. Translated, it gives CASSSWVGREERTQYF.